This entry describes one T cell receptor beta chain. The trim removed 3 bases at V and 9 bases at J, leaving 5 bases unmatched. The CDR3 has 12 amino acids. Germline V CDR1 and CDR2: SQVTM, ANQGSEA. Only in-frame clones appear in the TCRdb table, and some are missing; sequencing was by immunoSEQ multiplex PCR. The table lists about 200,000 clones, approximately 82% of them singletons, with roughly 8.8% in the top ten. The sample originates from a study of blood T cell repertoires in COVID-19. For the study at large: Acute-phase and convalescent COVID-19 samples originated in the United States, Italy and Spain.

This receptor was obtained from a woman aged 45-65 years with acute or convalescent COVID-19. Source material: peripheral blood. The chain joins TRBV29-1 to TRBJ2-3, with 8 bases identical to TRBD1. The CDR3 reads CSVEGDRRTQYF. Written as DNA, the CDR3 is TGCAGCGTTGAGGGGGACAGGAGGACGCAGTATTTT.